The clone carrying this T cell receptor (beta chain) occurred a few times. What it recognizes is unknown. This sample was taken from a study of radiotherapy plus CTLA-4 blockade in lung cancer. Turning to the study itself: The study recorded objective responses in about 18% of patients and disease control in 31%. Broader study findings: Blood-borne expansion of tumor-derived TCR clones followed radiotherapy plus ipilimumab. Reported findings show early blood T cell clone dynamics, with interferon-beta, best predicted response.

In chemo-refractory metastatic non-small-cell lung cancer, patients got ipilimumab CTLA-4 blockade together with focal radiation. V lost 6 bases and J lost 8; bases outside the gene matches: 10. CDR1 SNHLY and CDR2 FYNNEI come from the germline V gene. This CDR3 is 15 amino acids long. TCRdb's copy holds only in-frame clones and misses some; the assay was immunoSEQ multiplex PCR. This table has about 120,000 clones, approximately 84% appearing once. The source is a human donor with non-small cell lung cancer who had a partial response to radiotherapy plus ipilimumab. Here the sequenced sample was peripheral blood, taken from a patient treated with radiotherapy plus ipilimumab. The chain is built from TRBV2 and TRBJ1-4, with 9 bases lining up with TRBD1. In DNA form, the CDR3 reads TGTGCCAGCAGCGGGGGGGGGACAGGGAAGGAAAAACTGTTTTTT. This translates into CASSGGGTGKEKLFF.